This is a list of T cell receptor beta chains from one sample in a study of T cells in Graves' hyperthyroidism and ophthalmopathy. In TCRdb, the multiplex PCR reads were re-called with MiXCR into one record per CDR3 protein. This sample yields 600,000 to 650,000 distinct CDR3 sequences, of which 15% to 20% are seen a single time; 3.5% to 4% belongs to the top ten. Sequenced: blood. These receptors all stem from a woman aged 30 to 39 with Graves' hyperthyroidism. Both conserved end residues are part of each CDR3. The D gene is left open where the match is weak. Some rows mark clone size as missing; the rest say once, few, many or name a class of expanded clone.

v_call	d_call	j_call	clone_size	cdr3_aa	cdr3_nt
TRBV5-1	NA	TRBJ1-2	few	CASSPRGEGYTF	TGCGCCAGCAGCCCCCGGGGGGAAGGCTACACCTTC
TRBV18	TRBD1	TRBJ2-7	NA	CASLGGGQGGYEQYF	TGTGCCAGCCTGGGCGGAGGACAGGGGGGGTACGAGCAGTACTTC
TRBV20-1	NA	TRBJ1-2	few	CSARDGARVNYGYTF	TGCAGTGCTAGAGATGGGGCCAGGGTTAACTATGGCTACACCTTC
TRBV28	NA	TRBJ1-4	many	CASSSWIGANEKLFF	TGTGCCAGCAGTTCCTGGATCGGTGCTAATGAAAAACTGTTTTTT
TRBV7-2	NA	TRBJ2-7	many	CASGFRGLYEQYF	TGTGCCAGCGGATTCCGGGGCCTCTACGAGCAGTACTTC
TRBV6-6	NA	TRBJ2-7	many	CASSYSLGSSYEQYF	TGTGCCAGCAGTTACTCTTTAGGTTCGTCCTACGAGCAGTACTTC
TRBV11-1	NA	TRBJ2-2	NA	CASSDNDRILNTGELFF	TGTGCCAGCAGCGATAACGACAGGATTTTGAACACCGGGGAGCTGTTTTTT
TRBV12-3/TRBV12-4	TRBD1	TRBJ1-1	many	CASSFSGGWNTEAFF	TGTGCCAGCAGTTTCTCAGGGGGCTGGAACACTGAAGCTTTCTTT
TRBV5-1	TRBD2	TRBJ2-1	many	CASRRTSGSSYNEQFF	TGCGCCAGCAGGCGGACTAGCGGGAGCTCCTACAATGAGCAGTTCTTC
TRBV28	TRBD1	TRBJ2-7	NA	CASSTTWTGFEQYF	TGTGCCAGCAGTACCACCTGGACAGGGTTCGAGCAGTACTTC
TRBV6-5	TRBD1	TRBJ1-5	few	CASSYSIDRGINQPQHF	TGTGCCAGCAGTTACTCGATCGACAGGGGAATAAATCAGCCCCAGCATTTT
TRBV6-1	NA	TRBJ1-5	NA	CASSPGPGSNQPQHF	TGTGCCAGCAGTCCGGGACCGGGGAGCAATCAGCCCCAGCATTTT
TRBV11-2	TRBD2	TRBJ2-7	many	CASSLVSGGQYF	TGTGCCAGCAGCTTAGTCTCGGGGGGGCAGTACTTC
TRBV20-1	TRBD2	TRBJ2-5	few	CSASAGGRAETQYF	TGCAGTGCTTCAGCGGGAGGCCGGGCAGAGACCCAGTACTTC
TRBV9	TRBD2	TRBJ2-5	NA	CASSVESGSDGGAQYF	TGTGCCAGCAGCGTAGAATCCGGGTCGGACGGGGGGGCCCAGTACTTC
TRBV14	TRBD1	TRBJ2-5	few	CASSQDSLVRDRGKTQYF	TGTGCCAGCAGCCAAGATTCTTTGGTCCGGGACAGGGGGAAGACCCAGTACTTC
TRBV18	TRBD2	TRBJ2-7	few	CASSPSGNPLEQYF	TGTGCCAGCTCACCTAGCGGGAACCCTCTCGAGCAGTACTTC
TRBV12-3/TRBV12-4	TRBD2	TRBJ2-7	NA	CASSFIAGTYEQYF	TGTGCCAGCAGTTTCATAGCGGGAACCTACGAGCAGTACTTC
TRBV27	NA	TRBJ1-2	NA	CASSPTSNYGYTF	TGTGCCAGCAGTCCGACTAGCAACTATGGCTACACCTTC
TRBV2	NA	TRBJ1-5	NA	CASRGGFDQPQHF	TGTGCCAGCAGGGGGGGTTTTGATCAGCCCCAGCATTTT
TRBV3-1	NA	TRBJ2-7	many	CASSRDSTSEQYF	TGTGCCAGCAGCCGGGACTCTACCAGCGAGCAGTACTTC
TRBV7-2	TRBD1	TRBJ1-6	many	CASGRQGPGYNSPLHF	TGTGCCAGCGGAAGACAGGGGCCGGGGTATAATTCACCCCTCCACTTT
TRBV7-8	NA	TRBJ2-1	many	CASSLGESYNEQFF	TGTGCCAGCAGCTTGGGGGAATCCTACAATGAGCAGTTCTTC
TRBV19	NA	TRBJ1-1	few	CASSPGASTEAFF	TGTGCCAGTAGTCCTGGGGCGAGTACTGAAGCTTTCTTT
TRBV27	TRBD1	TRBJ2-3	NA	CASREGRGQRNTDTQYF	TGTGCCAGCAGGGAAGGAAGGGGACAGAGAAACACAGATACGCAGTATTTT
TRBV6-5	NA	TRBJ2-7	many	CASSYEGNEEDEQYF	TGTGCCAGCAGTTACGAAGGCAACGAGGAGGACGAGCAGTACTTC
TRBV6-1	NA	TRBJ2-3	NA	CASRSRTGGYTDTQYF	TGTGCCAGCAGAAGTCGCACCGGGGGCTACACAGATACGCAGTATTTT
TRBV7-3	NA	TRBJ2-3	many	CASSPHGSTDTQYF	TGTGCCAGCAGCCCCCACGGTAGCACAGATACGCAGTATTTT
TRBV25-1	TRBD2	TRBJ2-1	NA	CASSGPPGTSGSYEQFF	TGTGCCAGCAGTGGCCCACCCGGGACTAGCGGGAGTTATGAGCAGTTCTTC
TRBV6-1	NA	TRBJ2-3	many	CASSELREDTQYF	TGTGCCAGCAGTGAACTCAGGGAAGATACGCAGTATTTT
TRBV20-1	NA	TRBJ2-7	few	CSARRGLTYEQYF	TGCAGTGCCAGACGCGGGCTCACCTACGAGCAGTACTTC
TRBV12-3/TRBV12-4	NA	TRBJ2-7	many	CASSLTGTLSYEQYF	TGTGCCAGCAGCTTAACCGGGACACTGTCCTACGAGCAGTACTTC
TRBV4-2	TRBD1	TRBJ2-4	few	CASSQDRTGPKNIQYF	TGTGCCAGCAGCCAGGATAGGACAGGGCCAAAAAACATTCAGTACTTC
TRBV5-8	NA	TRBJ2-2	few	CASSLTIRDVNTGELFF	TGTGCCAGCAGCTTAACAATCAGGGACGTGAACACCGGGGAGCTGTTTTTT
TRBV4-1	TRBD2	TRBJ2-5	NA	CASSQVAGGSIETQYF	TGCGCCAGCAGCCAGGTAGCGGGAGGTTCAATAGAGACCCAGTACTTC
TRBV7-2	TRBD1	TRBJ1-3	few	CASSLLPGTGFSGNTIYF	TGTGCCAGCAGCTTACTCCCTGGGACAGGTTTTTCTGGAAACACCATATATTTT
TRBV19	NA	TRBJ1-1	NA	CASSKSELNTEAFF	TGTGCCAGTAGTAAGTCAGAACTGAACACTGAAGCTTTCTTT
TRBV27	NA	TRBJ2-7	many	CASSLMENSYEQYF	TGTGCCAGCAGTTTGATGGAGAACTCCTACGAGCAGTACTTC
TRBV11-2	NA	TRBJ2-7	many	CASSLGGGHYEQYF	TGTGCCAGCAGCTTAGGCGGGGGACACTACGAGCAGTACTTC
TRBV2	TRBD2	TRBJ2-3	many	CASSDPSGSLTDTQYF	TGTGCCAGCAGTGACCCTAGCGGGAGTCTCACAGATACGCAGTATTTT
TRBV6-1	NA	TRBJ1-1	many	CASSWDTENTEAFF	TGTGCCAGCAGTTGGGACACAGAAAACACTGAAGCTTTCTTT